The clone carrying this T cell receptor (beta chain) was found a few times. Its target is not known. Trimming shortened V by 4 bases and J by 1 base, and 11 bases separated the two germline ends. Per the germline V gene, CDR1 is SGHKS and CDR2 is YYEKEE (reference sequence). This CDR3 spans 14 amino acids. These data are taken from a study of T cells in Graves' hyperthyroidism and ophthalmopathy. Researchers took RNA transcripts and amplified the TCR beta CDR3 regions from them. TCR CDR3 regions were first amplified by RT-PCR with HTBI primers. From the multiplex PCR reads, TCRdb called clonotypes with MiXCR, one entry per CDR3 protein. The sample carries about 270,000 distinct CDR3 sequences, over 20% recorded once. The study included ophthalmopathy patients with Clinical Activity Score at least 3, NOSPECS grade at least 4 and duration under 3 months. Study-level results: Ophthalmopathy, as predicted by the model, came a median about seven months after the prediction. Also found in blood were most expanded thyroid clonotypes above 0.001.

The receptor was isolated from a man younger than 45 with Graves' ophthalmopathy. The V gene is TRBV5-5, the J gene TRBJ1-1; no definite D call. Sequenced input: blood. CDR3 sequence: CASSVAGRNTEAFF. CDR3 DNA: TGTGCCAGCAGCGTGGCAGGTCGGAACACTGAAGCTTTCTTT. The full variable domain, its missing parts supplied by reference TRBV5-5 and TRBJ1-1, is DAGVTQSPTHLIKTRGQQVTLRCSPISGHKSVSWYQQVLGQGPQFIFQYYEKEERGRGNFPDRFSARQFPNYSSELNVNALLLGDSALYLCASSVAGRNTEAFFGQGTRLTVV.